Below, 8 T cell receptor beta chains from the same sample are listed, as sequenced in a study of Graves' ophthalmopathy and Graves' hyperthyroidism. Amplification targeted the TCR beta CDR3 regions, with RNA transcripts as the source material. HTBI primers primed a first-round RT-PCR, and a second-round multiplex PCR followed. TCRdb redid the calling of the multiplex PCR reads with MiXCR, one entry per CDR3 protein. The table lists hundreds of thousands of distinct CDR3 sequences, around a fifth of them singletons, with around 6.5% in the top ten. The specimen was peripheral blood. The receptors come from a young woman with stable Graves' hyperthyroidism. Some clones in this sample may be carry-over from other donors' samples.

The chain joins TRBV3-1 to TRBJ1-1, with D possibly being TRBD1 (5 bases). The CDR3 extends over 13 amino acids. Per the germline V gene, CDR1 is LGHDT and CDR2 is YNNKEL (reference sequence). V lost 3 bases and J lost 11, with 16 bases in between. CDR3 sequence: CASSHRSGRDAFF. CDR3 sequence (DNA): TGTGCCAGCAGCCACAGGTCCGGCAGGGACGCTTTCTTT.

The chain carries TRBV4-1 and TRBJ1-5, with 11 positions matching TRBD1. Per germline, CDR1 MGHRA and CDR2 YSYEKL. The CDR3 is 16 amino acids. The junction had 2 bases not matched to a gene; V was cut back by 3 bases and J by 1 base. For the CDR3, the DNA is TGCGCCAGCAGCCATCGGGACAGGGGGAGCAATCAGCCCCAGCATTTT. Translation gives CASSHRDRGSNQPQHF.

This chain connects TRBV10-3 to TRBJ1-3, with D maybe TRBD1 (5 bases). Looked up from germline, CDR1 is ENHRY and CDR2 is SYGVKD. There are 13 residues in the CDR3. V lost 10 bases and J lost 1, with 11 bases in between. The CDR3 bases are TGTGCCAGCCGGGACGCATCTGGAAACACCATATATTTT. Translation gives CASRDASGNTIYF.

This clonotype was counted at least ten times. The CDR3 here is CASSLAVGPNKETQYF. CDR3 sequence (DNA): TGTGCCAGCAGCTTAGCAGTCGGCCCGAATAAAGAGACCCAGTACTTC. V usage is TRBV7-9 and J usage is TRBJ2-5; no clear D. The ends were cut back, 0 bases at V and 3 bases at J, with 14 bases in the middle. CDR3 length equals 16 residues. Germline CDR1 and CDR2: SEHNR and FQNEAQ (reference sequence).

The V call is TRBV13, the J call TRBJ1-1; 8 bases align to TRBD1. The CDR3 loop spans 14 amino acids. The germline CDR1 and CDR2 sequences are PRHDT and FYEKMQ (reference sequence). J gave up 7 bases and V 0 bases, and 4 bases lay outside the gene matches. CDR3 protein: CASSLGTGAIEAFF. CDR3 nucleotide sequence: TGTGCCAGCAGCTTAGGGACAGGGGCTATTGAAGCTTTCTTT.

Of note for this clonotype: Its ends do not fully match the called genes, so a read error is possible. The chain links TRBV12-3 or TRBV12-4 to TRBJ2-7, with a possible D match to TRBD1 (6 bases). This CDR3 has 16 amino acids. CDR3 DNA: TGTGCCAGCAGCCCTATCAGGGGCCTGAGCTCCTACGAGCACTACTTC. It encodes CASSPIRGLSSYEHYF.

This clonotype was picked up many times. The V and J genes are TRBV6-2 or TRBV6-3 and TRBJ1-1; 10 bases fit TRBD1. The CDR3 has 18 residues. J gave up 3 bases and V 2 bases, and 12 bases lay outside the gene matches. The germline V gene has CDR1 MNHEY and CDR2 SVGEGT. In nucleotides, the CDR3 is TGTGCCAGCAGTTACGGGTTCGCGGACAGGGGGGGTGACACTGAAGCTTTCTTT. Translated, it gives CASSYGFADRGGDTEAFF.

This clonotype occurred many times. The chain employs TRBV20-1 and TRBJ2-7; D unclear. Germline assignment: CDR1 DFQATT and CDR2 SNEGSKA (reference sequence). V lost 0 bases, J lost 3 bases, and 15 bases lay in between. CDR3 length: 15 amino acids. Here the CDR3 reads CSARDGGLGFYEQYF. The CDR3 nucleotides are TGCAGTGCTAGAGACGGTGGCCTGGGTTTCTACGAGCAGTACTTC.